The 26 T cell receptor beta chains below were found in one sample sequenced in a study of radiation and T cells in renal cell carcinoma. Regarding time point: baseline pretreatment blood. Stated treatment: 15 Gy SBRT to primary tumor, nephrectomy 4 weeks later. The data were produced by immunoSEQ multiplex PCR, yet TCRdb's version contains in-frame clones alone and is incomplete. This sample yields roughly 120,000 clones, of which approximately 78% are seen a single time; around 3% belongs to the top ten. The starting material was blood, obtained from a patient whose treatment included radiotherapy and nephrectomy. These receptors all stem from a woman in her sixties with renal cell carcinoma.

V is TRBV7-6 and J is TRBJ1-3; TRBD1 agrees at 7 bases. This CDR3 spans 16 amino acids. The J segment lost 1 base and the V segment lost 2 bases, leaving 5 bases of the junction unmatched. Germline CDR1 SGHVS, CDR2 FNYEAQ. CDR3: CASSLQDRTSGNTIYF. The CDR3 nucleotides are TGTGCCAGCAGCTTACAGGACAGGACTTCTGGAAACACCATATATTTT.

The chain joins TRBV7-9 to TRBJ2-3, with 7 bases aligning to TRBD2. Germline values: CDR1 SEHNR, CDR2 FQNEAQ (reference sequence). The J segment lost 1 base and the V segment lost 0 bases, leaving 4 bases of the junction unmatched. This CDR3 is built from 16 residues. In nucleotides, the CDR3 is TGTGCCAGCAGCTTAGCCCAGCGGGACCGCACAGATACGCAGTATTTT. Its translation: CASSLAQRDRTDTQYF.

The CDR3 region has the DNA TGTGCCAGTAGTATAAGCGGGCAGAGCTATGGCTACACCTTC. It codes for CASSISGQSYGYTF. The chain links TRBV19 to TRBJ1-2; D call uncertain. From germline, CDR1 is LNHDA and CDR2 SQIVND (reference sequence). V lost 2 bases and J lost 4, with 11 bases in between. CDR3 length equals 14 residues.

The chain employs TRBV6-5 and TRBJ1-1; tentative D call: TRBD1 (5 bases). CDR3 length: 11 amino acids. V was trimmed by 11 bases and J by 5 bases, leaving 12 bases between them. Germline CDR1 is MNHEY and CDR2 is SVGAGI. The chain's CDR3 is CAEGMGTEAFF. Written as DNA, the CDR3 is TGTGCCGAGGGGATGGGGACTGAAGCTTTCTTT.

The chain recombines TRBV27 with TRBJ2-5; 9 nucleotides line up with TRBD2. This CDR3 region has 13 residues. With V trimmed by 1 base and J by 14 bases, 8 bases remained unmatched. Germline CDR1 reads MNHEY; CDR2 reads SMNVEV (reference sequence). In nucleotides, the CDR3 is TGTGCCAGCAGTTTATTGGCGGGGGGGCCGTGCTACTTC. This codes for CASSLLAGGPCYF.

V usage is TRBV30 and J usage is TRBJ2-5, with no clear D. The end of the DNA aligns better with TRBJ2-7, so the J call may be wrong. The CDR3 extends over 12 amino acids. Germline V lookup: CDR1 GTSNPN, CDR2 SVGIG (reference sequence). The CDR3 bases are TGTGCCTGGGCCCAAGGAGCCTACGAGCAGTACTTC. It encodes CAWAQGAYEQYF.

This sequence joins TRBV5-1 and TRBJ2-3; D not certain. The CDR3 totals 17 residues. Germline assignment: CDR1 SGHRS and CDR2 YFSETQ. The ends were cut back, 5 bases at V and 1 base at J, with 20 bases in the middle. CDR3 amino acids: CASSWVSVARRTDTQYF. The CDR3, as DNA: TGCGCCAGCAGTTGGGTGTCAGTGGCACGGCGCACAGATACGCAGTATTTT.

The chain carries TRBV11-2 and TRBJ2-3; D is uncertain. This CDR3 comprises 14 residues. Trimming cost V 0 bases and J 9 bases, with 13 bases left between them. In germline, CDR1 is SGHAT, CDR2 FQNNGV. CDR3 sequence reads: CASSLDLRVSTQYF. In DNA form, the CDR3 reads TGTGCCAGCAGCTTAGACCTCCGGGTATCGACGCAGTATTTT.

This clone has just one count. The CDR3 DNA follows: TGCAGCGTTGGTCCCCTAGGGAGCCGAGGCTATGGCTACACCTTC. It translates to CSVGPLGSRGYGYTF. The chain recombines TRBV29-1 with TRBJ1-2; D not certain. CDR3 length: 15 residues. Germline CDR1 and CDR2: SQVTM and ANQGSEA. With 4 bases removed from V and 4 bases from J, the gap between germline ends came to 19 bases.

This chain links TRBV5-4 with TRBJ1-2; D possibly corresponds to TRBD1 (6 bases). This CDR3 has 15 amino acids. The germline V and J ends were trimmed by 3 bases and 7 bases, with 19 bases remaining between them. Germline-derived CDR1 and CDR2 are SGHNT and YYREEE (reference sequence). CDR3 sequence (DNA): TGTGCCAGCAGCTGGTCAGGGGTCGGGGCTAGTGGCTACACCTTC. Amino acids: CASSWSGVGASGYTF.

The V and J genes are TRBV6-1 and TRBJ1-2; D not certain. Trimming took 6 bases from V and 0 from J, leaving 11 bases between them. This CDR3 comprises 14 residues. CDR1 and CDR2 (germline): MNHNS, SASEGT. The CDR3: CASRGEVANYGYTF. As DNA, the CDR3 is TGTGCCAGCAGGGGAGAGGTAGCTAACTATGGCTACACCTTC.

V is TRBV19 and J is TRBJ1-2; weak D call: TRBD1 (6 bases). The CDR3 runs 14 residues. The germline gives CDR1 LNHDA, CDR2 SQIVND (reference sequence). The V and J ends lost 7 bases and 3 bases respectively, with 15 bases between them. CDR3 nucleotides: TGTGCCAGTACCATCGGAGGGGGAGACTATGGCTACACCTTC. Its protein is CASTIGGGDYGYTF.

The CDR3 DNA is TGTGCCATCAGTGATCAGGGAAGGACTGAAGCTTTCTTT. This translates into CAISDQGRTEAFF. The J gene is TRBJ1-1, the V gene TRBV10-3; weak D call: TRBD1 (5 bases). The CDR3 extends over 13 amino acids. V lost 3 bases, J lost 5 bases, and 10 bases lay in between. Germline lookup yields CDR1 ENHRY and CDR2 SYGVKD.

The chain employs TRBV6-1 and TRBJ1-1, with D tentatively TRBD1 (5 bases). The CDR3 is 13 residues long. V was clipped by 6 bases and J by 4 bases, with 12 bases between them. Germline V lookup: CDR1 MNHNS, CDR2 SASEGT. The CDR3 loop is CASSSGGGTEAFF. In DNA, the CDR3 is TGTGCCAGCAGCTCCGGGGGGGGCACTGAAGCTTTCTTT.

The rearrangement uses TRBV28 and TRBJ1-1; D unresolved. The CDR3 loop spans 12 amino acids. V gave up 7 bases and J gave up 3 bases, with 9 bases separating them. Germline CDR1 and CDR2: MDHEN and SYDVKM. Here the CDR3 reads CASINGDTEAFF. The CDR3 DNA reads as TGTGCCAGCATCAACGGGGACACTGAAGCTTTCTTT. The full variable domain, rest sourced from reference TRBV28 and TRBJ1-1, is DVKVTQSSRYLVKRTGEKVFLECVQDMDHENMFWYRQDPGLGLRLIYFSYDVKMKEKGDIPEGYSVSREKKERFSLILESASTNQTSMYLCASINGDTEAFFGQGTRLTVV.

The chain has TRBV6-1 and TRBJ1-2; the match to TRBD1 covers 7 bases. CDR3 length equals 15 residues. The V and J ends lost 10 bases and 0 bases, in that order; junction bases with no gene match: 11. Looked up from germline, CDR1 is MNHNS and CDR2 is SASEGT. DNA for the CDR3: TGTGCCATATCAGACCCAGGGGGGGCTAACTATGGCTACACCTTC. Encoded protein: CAISDPGGANYGYTF.

The J gene is TRBJ2-7, the V gene TRBV5-4, with a weak D call TRBD1 (6 bases). V was shortened by 4 bases and J by 1 base, with 12 bases between the two germline ends. The germline V gene encodes CDR1 SGHNT and CDR2 YYREEE (reference sequence). The CDR3 length is 14 residues. CDR3: CASSPFRGSYEQYF. The CDR3 DNA is TGTGCCAGCAGCCCCTTCAGGGGATCCTACGAGCAGTACTTC.

The V gene is TRBV4-1, the J gene TRBJ2-1; 13 bases agree with TRBD2. The J segment lost 7 bases and the V segment lost 0 bases, leaving 9 bases of the junction unmatched. The CDR3 spans 18 residues. Germline V gives CDR1 MGHRA, CDR2 YSYEKL. In DNA, the CDR3 is TGCGCCAGCAGCCAAGACCCCCGGACTAGCGGGAGCATGAATGAGCAGTTCTTC. Residues: CASSQDPRTSGSMNEQFF.

This clone was recorded a few times. This chain joins TRBV5-4 and TRBJ1-1, with unresolved D. CDR3 length: 13 amino acids. Germline assignment: CDR1 SGHNT and CDR2 YYREEE (reference sequence). The V gene lost 2 bases and the J gene lost 2 bases, with 7 bases spanning the gap. The CDR3 spells CASSLPANTEAFF. CDR3 nucleotide sequence: TGTGCCAGCAGCTTACCAGCCAACACTGAAGCTTTCTTT.

CDR3 nucleotide sequence: TGCAGCGTTGAAGGAGGGGTAGGAACAGTGCGCCAAGAGACCCAGTACTTC. It codes for CSVEGGVGTVRQETQYF. This rearrangement joins TRBV29-1 to TRBJ2-5; D may match TRBD1 or TRBD2 (5 bases each). Germline CDR1 reads SQVTM; CDR2 reads ANQGSEA. The CDR3 sequence is 17 residues long. V shed 1 base and J shed 1 base, with 19 bases lying between them. Filled out from reference TRBV29-1 and TRBJ2-5, the complete variable domain reads SAVISQKPSRDICQRGTSLTIQCQVDSQVTMMFWYRQQPGQSLTLIATANQGSEATYESGFVIDKFPISRPNLTFSTLTVSNMSPEDSSIYLCSVEGGVGTVRQETQYFGPGTRLLVL.

This clone was seen a single time. The chain employs TRBV5-1 and TRBJ1-4, with unresolved D. Looked up from germline, CDR1 is SGHRS and CDR2 is YFSETQ. Trimming shortened V by 5 bases and J by 0 bases, and 14 bases separated the two germline ends. This CDR3 spans 16 amino acids. For the CDR3, the DNA is TGCGCCAGCAGAGCGGCGAACTTCGCAACTAATGAAAAACTGTTTTTT. Its translation: CASRAANFATNEKLFF.

This clone was counted once. This chain links TRBV19 with TRBJ1-1, with 8 positions matching TRBD1. With V trimmed by 8 bases and J by 0 bases, 11 bases remained unmatched. CDR3 length equals 16 residues. Germline CDR1 and CDR2: LNHDA and SQIVND (reference sequence). This CDR3 is CASQGALVFMNTEAFF. Written as DNA, the CDR3 is TGTGCCAGTCAGGGGGCCCTAGTATTTATGAACACTGAAGCTTTCTTT.

The sample holds a few counts of this clone. The chain combines TRBV28 with TRBJ2-1; a possible D gene is TRBD1 (5 bases). The CDR3 spans 15 residues. With 10 bases removed from V and 3 bases from J, the gap between germline ends came to 19 bases. In germline, CDR1 is MDHEN, CDR2 SYDVKM. CDR3 DNA sequence: TGTGCCACCACACCAACCCCAGGGTTCTACAATGAGCAGTTCTTC. Amino acid sequence: CATTPTPGFYNEQFF.

The V and J genes are TRBV11-2 and TRBJ2-5; D not certain. Per germline, CDR1 SGHAT and CDR2 FQNNGV. Trimming cost V 7 bases and J 5 bases, with 11 bases left between them. CDR3 size: 12 residues. CDR3 sequence reads: CASTQMGETQYF. The CDR3 bases are TGTGCCAGCACCCAGATGGGGGAGACCCAGTACTTC.

The CDR3 reads CASSLAMNQPQHF. CDR3 nucleotide sequence: TGTGCCAGCAGCTTAGCGATGAATCAGCCCCAGCATTTT. V usage is TRBV13 and J usage is TRBJ1-5; D remains ambiguous. This CDR3 is built from 13 residues. Trimming stripped 1 base from V and 4 bases from J, with 5 bases between. The germline V gene encodes CDR1 PRHDT and CDR2 FYEKMQ (reference sequence).

V usage is TRBV7-2 and J usage is TRBJ1-2; tentatively, D is TRBD1 (6 bases). V was cut by 5 bases and J by 8 bases, with 15 bases left in between. CDR3 length: 13 residues. Per the germline V gene, CDR1 is SGHTA and CDR2 is FQGNSA. CDR3 protein: CASSPGQPGGYTF. CDR3 in DNA: TGTGCCAGCAGCCCTGGACAGCCCGGGGGCTACACCTTC.